A single sample is the source of the 23 T cell receptor beta chains below, sequenced in a study of blood T cell repertoires in COVID-19 (dated by TCRdb to about 2020). The library was obtained by the immunoSEQ multiplex PCR assay. TCRdb limited this immuneACCESS table to in-frame rearrangements with V and J called. A share of clones is missing; checked studies link under half to unresolved V genes, and the rest is unexplained. The sample table records around 81,000 clones; roughly 87% of these occur just once. The ten largest clones capture 7.3% of the sample. The sample was peripheral blood. All receptors come from an older man with acute or convalescent COVID-19.

The rearrangement joins TRBV5-4 to TRBJ1-1; 7 nucleotides agree with TRBD1. The CDR3 spans 14 residues. Per germline, CDR1 SGHNT and CDR2 YYREEE (reference sequence). After removal of 4 bases from V and 3 bases from J, the junction contained 6 bases not matched to a gene. The CDR3 DNA reads TGTGCCAGCAGCGCGTGGACAGGTCACACTGAAGCTTTCTTT. It translates to CASSAWTGHTEAFF.

The rearrangement uses TRBV3-1 (or the pseudogene TRBV3-2) and TRBJ1-3, with 8 bases fitting TRBD1. The CDR3 extends over 15 amino acids. Germline lookup yields CDR1 LGHDT and CDR2 YNNKEL (reference sequence). J was trimmed by 2 bases and V by 5 bases; bases with no gene match: 5. As DNA, the CDR3 is TGTGCCAGCAGCGAAACAGGGGGAACTGGAAACACCATATATTTT. This sequence encodes CASSETGGTGNTIYF.

The chain has TRBV10-1 and TRBJ2-1, with 8 positions matching TRBD1. The CDR3 has 15 residues. V shed 3 bases, J shed 3 bases, and the junction held 4 bases outside the gene matches. CDR1 and CDR2 (germline): WNHNN, SYGVQD (reference sequence). The chain's CDR3 is CASSEDRGHYNEQFF. DNA for the CDR3: TGCGCCAGCAGTGAAGACAGGGGACACTACAATGAGCAGTTCTTC.

V usage is TRBV6-5 and J usage is TRBJ1-1; D is uncertain. CDR3 size: 16 residues. V shed 4 bases and J shed 4 bases, with 19 bases lying between them. Germline V gene data show CDR1 as MNHEY and CDR2 as SVGAGI. CDR3 in amino acids: CASSFLSRARGTEAFF. CDR3 coding DNA: TGTGCCAGCAGTTTCTTAAGCCGGGCCCGGGGCACTGAAGCTTTCTTT.

The rearrangement joins TRBV3-1 (or the pseudogene TRBV3-2) to TRBJ1-2; D might be TRBD1 (6 bases). Per the germline V gene, CDR1 is LGHDT and CDR2 is YNNKEL (reference sequence). V was trimmed by 0 bases and J by 4 bases, leaving 12 bases between them. This CDR3 has 15 residues. The CDR3 DNA is TGTGCCAGCAGCCAAGATAAGGGGGTCGCCTATGGCTACACCTTC. Amino acids: CASSQDKGVAYGYTF.

The chain carries TRBV5-1 and TRBJ1-2; 9 bases match TRBD1. Germline loops: CDR1 SGHRS, CDR2 YFSETQ. V lost 4 bases and J lost 4; bases outside the gene matches: 11. This CDR3 is built from 16 residues. This CDR3 reads CASSSGQGISGYGYTF. For the CDR3, the DNA is TGCGCCAGCAGCAGCGGACAGGGGATTTCGGGCTATGGCTACACCTTC.

This chain joins TRBV7-2 and TRBJ2-2, with D tentatively TRBD1 (6 bases). Germline CDR1 SGHTA, CDR2 FQGNSA. Trimming shortened V by 3 bases and J by 2 bases, and 22 bases separated the two germline ends. This CDR3 is 19 amino acids long. This CDR3 reads CASSFPSRVGGPNTGELFF. The CDR3 DNA reads TGTGCCAGCAGCTTCCCGTCCCGAGTAGGGGGACCAAACACCGGGGAGCTGTTTTTT.

This clone came up once. This chain uses TRBV3-1 (or the pseudogene TRBV3-2) with TRBJ1-5; TRBD1 matches at 8 bases. The CDR3 is 15 amino acids. The V gene's germline CDR1 is LGHDT and CDR2 YNNKEL (reference sequence). The junction had 4 bases not matched to a gene; V was cut back by 3 bases and J by 3 bases. This chain's CDR3 is CASSQTGDINQPQHF. CDR3 bases: TGTGCCAGCAGCCAGACAGGGGATATCAATCAGCCCCAGCATTTT.

The V call is TRBV5-1, the J call TRBJ2-7; 10 bases are a match to TRBD1. V lost 3 bases, J lost 4 bases, and 13 bases stayed unmatched. The CDR3 has 17 residues. The germline CDR1 and CDR2 sequences are SGHRS and YFSETQ. In DNA, the CDR3 is TGCGCCAGCAGCTCCGACCGACAGGGGGCTAGCGGTTACGAGCAGTACTTC. The encoded protein is CASSSDRQGASGYEQYF. Variable domain in full (rest from reference TRBV5-1 and TRBJ2-7): KAGVTQTPRYLIKTRGQQVTLSCSPISGHRSVSWYQQTPGQGLQFLFEYFSETQRNKGNFPGRFSGRQFSNSRSEMNVSTLELGDSALYLCASSSDRQGASGYEQYFGPGTRLTVT.

This clone has just one count. The chain carries TRBV19 and TRBJ1-5, with 11 bases lining up with TRBD1. V shed 5 bases, J shed 1 base, and the junction held 10 bases outside the gene matches. The CDR3 is made up of 18 amino acids. Germline V gene data show CDR1 as LNHDA and CDR2 as SQIVND (reference sequence). CDR3 sequence (DNA): TGTGCCAGTAGTGTTCCACGGACAGGGGGCATCAGCAATCAGCCCCAGCATTTT. Translating it yields CASSVPRTGGISNQPQHF. The full variable domain, in which reference TRBV19 and TRBJ1-5 provide the parts outside the CDR3, is DGGITQSPKYLFRKEGQNVTLSCEQNLNHDAMYWYRQDPGQGLRLIYYSQIVNDFQKGDIAEGYSVSREKKESFPLTVTSAQKNPTAFYLCASSVPRTGGISNQPQHFGDGTRLSIL.

This chain joins TRBV6-5 and TRBJ1-4; D unresolved. CDR3 length equals 14 residues. The V end lost 2 bases, the J end lost 5 bases, and 9 bases lay between the germline ends. The V gene's germline CDR1 is MNHEY and CDR2 SVGAGI. For the CDR3, the DNA is TGTGCCAGCAGTTACGGAGGAGGAAATGAAAAACTGTTTTTT. Translation: CASSYGGGNEKLFF.

The CDR3 DNA reads as TGTGCCAGCAGTTACTCGCGCCAGGATTATGGCTACACCTTC. This gives the protein CASSYSRQDYGYTF. V is TRBV6-5 and J is TRBJ1-2, with D unclear. Per the germline V gene, CDR1 is MNHEY and CDR2 is SVGAGI. V was trimmed by 0 bases and J by 5 bases, leaving 10 bases between them. The length of the CDR3 is 14 residues.

This clone was counted once. The genes are TRBV10-3 and TRBJ1-3, with TRBD1 identical over 8 bases. This CDR3 region has 14 residues. The V segment lost 10 bases and the J segment 0 bases; nucleotides outside the gene matches: 5. From germline, CDR1 is ENHRY and CDR2 SYGVKD. DNA of the CDR3: TGTGCCACTAAGACAGGGGTCTCTGGAAACACCATATATTTT. This gives the protein CATKTGVSGNTIYF.

The chain carries TRBV5-1 and TRBJ2-1; 10 nucleotides line up with TRBD2. With V trimmed by 2 bases and J by 5 bases, 10 bases remained unmatched. Germline values: CDR1 SGHRS, CDR2 YFSETQ. This CDR3 spans 17 amino acids. CDR3 loop: CASSFSTPTSGNNEQFF. CDR3 coding DNA: TGCGCCAGCAGCTTTTCAACCCCTACTAGCGGGAACAATGAGCAGTTCTTC.

The rearrangement joins TRBV9 to TRBJ1-3, with D possibly matching TRBD1 (5 bases). Germline loops: CDR1 SGDLS, CDR2 YYNGEE. The ends were cut back, 3 bases at V and 0 bases at J, with 13 bases in the middle. This CDR3 spans 16 amino acids. The CDR3 DNA reads as TGTGCCAGCAGCGCAGCCGGGGGAACCTCTGGAAACACCATATATTTT. Protein: CASSAAGGTSGNTIYF.

The chain uses TRBV7-2 and TRBJ1-3, with a tentative D call TRBD1 (5 bases). The germline V gene has CDR1 SGHTA and CDR2 FQGNSA. V gave up 1 base and J gave up 3 bases, with 7 bases separating them. This CDR3 has 14 amino acids. The CDR3 sequence: CASSLDRNGNTIYF. CDR3 sequence (DNA): TGTGCCAGCAGCTTAGACAGGAATGGAAACACCATATATTTT.

The chain uses TRBV5-1 and TRBJ2-5; no clear D gene. The V gene's germline CDR1 is SGHRS and CDR2 YFSETQ. The germline V and J ends were trimmed by 0 bases and 3 bases, with 9 bases remaining between them. The CDR3 sequence is 14 residues long. For the CDR3, the DNA is TGCGCCAGCAGCTTGGCCGGTGTCAAAGAGACCCAGTACTTC. It codes for CASSLAGVKETQYF.

This chain links TRBV5-1 with TRBJ2-3, with 8 bases aligning to TRBD2. V lost 1 base and J lost 0; bases outside the gene matches: 7. CDR1 is SGHRS and CDR2 is YFSETQ in the germline V gene. The CDR3 runs 17 residues. CDR3 in DNA: TGCGCCAGCAGCTTGCAGCCTAGCGGGTCTAGCACAGATACGCAGTATTTT. Translated, it gives CASSLQPSGSSTDTQYF.

The rearrangement uses TRBV5-1 and TRBJ2-3, with TRBD2 matching over 12 bases. Per germline, CDR1 SGHRS and CDR2 YFSETQ. The CDR3 totals 15 residues. J was trimmed by 2 bases and V by 4 bases; bases with no gene match: 2. The CDR3 sequence is CASSRTSGVTDTQYF. The CDR3 DNA sequence: TGCGCCAGCAGCAGGACTAGCGGGGTCACAGATACGCAGTATTTT.

The chain couples TRBV10-3 to TRBJ2-1; 7 bases match TRBD1. J lost 5 bases, V lost 8 bases, and 12 bases had no gene match. CDR1 and CDR2 from the germline V gene are ENHRY and SYGVKD. This CDR3 spans 15 amino acids. The CDR3 protein is CAIGMGQLVDNEQFF. In nucleotides, the CDR3 is TGTGCCATCGGTATGGGACAGCTCGTGGACAATGAGCAGTTCTTC.

This clone was picked up a small number of times. The CDR3: CASSRTVSYEQYF. As DNA, the CDR3 is TGCGCCAGCAGCCGGACAGTTTCCTACGAGCAGTACTTC. The rearrangement uses TRBV5-1 and TRBJ2-7; weak D call: TRBD1 (6 bases). Per the germline V gene, CDR1 is SGHRS and CDR2 is YFSETQ. This CDR3 has 13 residues. V was shortened by 4 bases and J by 1 base, with 9 bases between the two germline ends. Variable domain in full (rest from reference TRBV5-1 and TRBJ2-7): KAGVTQTPRYLIKTRGQQVTLSCSPISGHRSVSWYQQTPGQGLQFLFEYFSETQRNKGNFPGRFSGRQFSNSRSEMNVSTLELGDSALYLCASSRTVSYEQYFGPGTRLTVT.

The chain employs TRBV27 and TRBJ1-6; tentative D call: TRBD1 (5 bases). This CDR3 is 14 amino acids long. V gave up 6 bases and J gave up 9 bases, with 15 bases separating them. Germline values: CDR1 MNHEY, CDR2 SMNVEV (reference sequence). CDR3: CASRSWGDVSPLHF. The CDR3 nucleotides read TGTGCCAGCAGGTCGTGGGGGGACGTTTCACCCCTCCACTTT.

The chain combines TRBV18 with TRBJ1-5; possible D gene TRBD1, 6 bases. Trimming pared 3 bases from V and 7 bases from J, leaving 13 bases between. Germline V gene data show CDR1 as KGHSH and CDR2 as LQKENI. The length of the CDR3 is 14 residues. The CDR3 bases are TGTGCCAGCTCACCGGACAGAGTGCAGCAGCCCCAGCATTTT. Protein: CASSPDRVQQPQHF.